The 6 T cell receptor beta chains below all came from one sample that was sequenced in a study of blood T cell repertoires in COVID-19. Libraries were prepared by immunoSEQ multiplex PCR; TCRdb keeps only in-frame clonotypes and omits some of them. The sample holds about 250,000 clones, 87% seen once. The source material was peripheral blood. The receptors here all came from a man between 18 and 29 years old with active or convalescent COVID-19.

This clone was counted between two and nine times. The rearrangement uses TRBV7-9 and TRBJ2-3; possibly TRBD2 for D (6 bases). The CDR3 sequence is 19 residues long. Germline V gives CDR1 SEHNR, CDR2 FQNEAQ (reference sequence). Trimming shortened V by 2 bases and J by 5 bases, and 26 bases separated the two germline ends. The CDR3 DNA follows: TGTGCCAGCAGCTTAAGCCGGCTGGTGTCGCGGGACGAAAAAGATACGCAGTATTTT. This encodes CASSLSRLVSRDEKDTQYF. The entire variable domain, with the rest obtained from reference TRBV7-9 and TRBJ2-3, is as follows: DTGVSQNPRHKITKRGQNVTFRCDPISEHNRLYWYRQTLGQGPEFLTYFQNEAQLEKSRLLSDRFSAERPKGSFSTLEIQRTEQGDSAMYLCASSLSRLVSRDEKDTQYFGPGTRLTVL.

The chain carries TRBV2 and TRBJ1-1; 7 bases agree with TRBD1. Germline V gene sequence: CDR1 SNHLY, CDR2 FYNNEI. This CDR3 region has 15 residues. V was clipped by 2 bases and J by 0 bases; unmatched bases: 3. This chain's CDR3 is CASSEWTGLNTEAFF. CDR3 bases: TGTGCCAGCAGTGAATGGACAGGCTTGAACACTGAAGCTTTCTTT.

V usage is TRBV18 and J usage is TRBJ1-1, with D tentatively TRBD1 (5 bases). V was cut by 2 bases and J by 0 bases, with 22 bases left in between. CDR3 length: 19 amino acids. Germline values: CDR1 KGHSH, CDR2 LQKENI. CDR3: CASSPNAADSGGMNTEAFF. CDR3 nucleotide sequence: TGTGCCAGCTCACCAAACGCAGCGGATTCGGGGGGGATGAACACTGAAGCTTTCTTT.

This clone has a handful of counts. The chain has TRBV13 and TRBJ1-3; 7 nucleotides align to TRBD1. CDR1 is PRHDT, CDR2 FYEKMQ, per germline (reference sequence). This CDR3 has 15 amino acids. V lost 1 base, J lost 2 bases, and 2 bases stayed unmatched. The CDR3 loop is CASSLDTGAGNTIYF. The CDR3 nucleotides read TGTGCCAGCAGCTTAGATACAGGGGCTGGAAACACCATATATTTT.

V is TRBV6-5 and J is TRBJ2-3; the match to TRBD2 covers 9 bases. The CDR3 length is 14 residues. The V gene end was trimmed by 11 bases and the J gene end by 0 bases; junction bases not matched to a gene: 6. The V gene's germline CDR1 is MNHEY and CDR2 SVGAGI. The CDR3 region has the DNA TGTGCCGGGGCGGGGGGGGTTAGCACAGATACGCAGTATTTT. This sequence encodes CAGAGGVSTDTQYF.

The V call is TRBV3-1 (or the pseudogene TRBV3-2), the J call TRBJ1-5; the D is unclear. CDR3 length: 15 residues. Trimming took 3 bases from V and 2 from J, leaving 11 bases between them. Germline CDR1 reads LGHDT; CDR2 reads YNNKEL (reference sequence). The CDR3 sequence: CASSQSFTGNQPQHF. CDR3 sequence (DNA): TGTGCCAGCAGCCAGTCATTCACGGGCAATCAGCCCCAGCATTTT.